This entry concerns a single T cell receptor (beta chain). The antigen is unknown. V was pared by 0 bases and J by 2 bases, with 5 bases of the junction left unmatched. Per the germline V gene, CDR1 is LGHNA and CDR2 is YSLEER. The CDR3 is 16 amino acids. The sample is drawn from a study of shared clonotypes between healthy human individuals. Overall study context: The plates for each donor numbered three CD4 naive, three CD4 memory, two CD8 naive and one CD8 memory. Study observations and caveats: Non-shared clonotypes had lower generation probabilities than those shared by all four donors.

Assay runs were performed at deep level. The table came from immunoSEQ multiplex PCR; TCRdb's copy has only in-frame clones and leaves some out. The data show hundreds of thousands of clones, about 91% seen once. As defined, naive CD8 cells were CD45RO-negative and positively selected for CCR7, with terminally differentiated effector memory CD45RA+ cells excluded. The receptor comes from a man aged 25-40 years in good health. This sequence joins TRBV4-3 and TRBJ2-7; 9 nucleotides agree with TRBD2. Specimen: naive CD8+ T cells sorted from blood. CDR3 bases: TGCGCCAGCAGCCAAGATAGGCTAGCGGGAACCTACGAGCAGTACTTC. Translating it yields CASSQDRLAGTYEQYF.